This T cell receptor beta chain was identified in a study of T cell clonotyping in hematopoietic cell transplantation. Study conclusions and caveats: Recipient TCR diversity dropped after transplant; expanded clonotypes rose from day 30 to 180. Few recipient clonotypes overlapped donors; over 95% were de novo at given depth. CD4 and CD8 repertoire contributions could not be separated without sorting.

Here immunoSEQ multiplex PCR was the method, and the copy in TCRdb shows in-frame clones only, minus some. This sample has 9,000 to 10,000 clones, with 70% to 85% found just once. To note about this clone: The antigen is undetermined.

Recipient blood drawn about 28 days pretransplant and days 30, 100, 180 after. The germline V and J ends were trimmed by 5 bases and 4 bases, with 12 bases remaining between them. CDR1 and CDR2 (germline): SGDLS, YYNGEE. The CDR3 contains 14 residues. This receptor was taken from a male patient aged 60-69 years who had an allogeneic stem cell transplant from an unrelated donor, so the T cells may come from the graft donor. Some clones in this sample may be carry-over from other donors' samples. The rearrangement uses TRBV9 and TRBJ2-2; perhaps D is TRBD1 or TRBD2 (5 bases each). Material: PBMCs, obtained at the time of graft-versus-host disease after allogeneic stem cell transplant. The CDR3 protein is CASRAGGGTGELFF. The DNA for the CDR3 is TGTGCCAGCAGAGCTGGTGGGGGCACCGGGGAGCTGTTTTTT.